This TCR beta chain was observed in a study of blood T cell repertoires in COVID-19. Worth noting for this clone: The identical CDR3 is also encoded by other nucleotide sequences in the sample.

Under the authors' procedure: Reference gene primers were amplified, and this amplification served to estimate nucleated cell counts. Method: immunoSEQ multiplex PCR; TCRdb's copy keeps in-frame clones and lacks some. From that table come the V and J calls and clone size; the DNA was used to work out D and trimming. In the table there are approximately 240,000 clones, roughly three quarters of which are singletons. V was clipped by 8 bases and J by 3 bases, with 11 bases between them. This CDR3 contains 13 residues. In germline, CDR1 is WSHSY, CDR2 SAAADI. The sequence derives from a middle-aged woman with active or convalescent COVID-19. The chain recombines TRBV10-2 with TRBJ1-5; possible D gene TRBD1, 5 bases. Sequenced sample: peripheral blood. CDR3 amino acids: CASGGGYNQPQHF. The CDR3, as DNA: TGCGCCAGCGGGGGGGGATACAATCAGCCCCAGCATTTT.